This T cell receptor beta chain originates from a study of OX40 agonist ivuxolimab in advanced cancers. Study at large: With a range of roughly 23 to 79, age averaged roughly 60 years, and 70% to 85% were male. In three patients, partial responses were observed, one with hepatocellular carcinoma and two with cutaneous melanoma.

Sequencing was performed with immunoSEQ multiplex PCR; in TCRdb, only in-frame clones are kept and a portion is missing. This table has around 23,000 clones, 70% to 90% appearing once. V lost 4 bases to trimming and J lost 7 bases, with 14 bases between them. This CDR3 is built from 12 residues. CDR1 is GTSNPN and CDR2 is SVGIG in the germline V gene (reference sequence). The clonotype originates from an adult with an advanced solid tumor such as melanoma, head and neck, liver or kidney cancer. The gene calls are TRBV30 and TRBJ2-7; no reliable D call. Specimen: CD4+ or CD8+ T cells sorted from blood, collected in a trial of the OX40 agonist ivuxolimab. CDR3 DNA: TGTGCCTGGACCCCCCTACATGGGGAGCAGTACTTC. It codes for CAWTPLHGEQYF. The full variable domain, with the rest looked up from reference TRBV30 and TRBJ2-7, is SQTIHQWPATLVQPVGSPLSLECTVEGTSNPNLYWYRQAAGRGLQLLFYSVGIGQISSEVPQNLSASRPQDRQFILSSKKLLLSDSGFYLCAWTPLHGEQYFGPGTRLTVT.